Listed below are T cell receptor beta chains from one sample, sequenced in a study of blood T cell repertoires in COVID-19. The assay was immunoSEQ multiplex PCR, and TCRdb's table has in-frame clones only and misses some. The top ten clones hold roughly 5.6% of a sample with approximately 190,000 clones, about 88% of them seen once. The sample comprised peripheral blood. The receptors come from a woman in her thirties or forties who had recovered from COVID-19. Each CDR3 is given with its conserved first and last residue. The order of the fields is CDR3 protein, V gene.

CDR3: CAWSGPEGPQHF
V: TRBV30

CDR3: CASSYPWTSGMWTQYF
V: TRBV6-2/TRBV6-3

CDR3: CASSYTGPYEQYF
V: TRBV6-5

CDR3: CASSSGTEMHGYTF
V: TRBV28

CDR3: CAILVSYNSPLHF
V: TRBV30

CDR3: CASSLIGLADSYEQYF
V: TRBV28

CDR3: CASSFRTGGTDTQYF
V: TRBV5-1

CDR3: CASSSRGPEEQYF
V: TRBV7-9

CDR3: CASSSTTGTYEQYF
V: TRBV28

CDR3: CASSSPVSRGRDNEQFF
V: TRBV7-8

CDR3: CASSLTSSNEQFF
V: TRBV27

CDR3: CASSPKTGDTEAFF
V: TRBV18

CDR3: CASGHQGAEAFF
V: TRBV12-3/TRBV12-4

CDR3: CASSEFWTPDQPQHF
V: TRBV6-1

CDR3: CASRGSSYNEQFF
V: TRBV5-1

CDR3: CASSLGDRISSYEQYF
V: TRBV27

CDR3: CASAGYNQPQHF
V: TRBV11-2

CDR3: CASSPRQGNTEAFF
V: TRBV5-1

CDR3: CASSPREGGGSPLHF
V: TRBV18

CDR3: CAWSLTRGEQFF
V: TRBV30

CDR3: CASSIDLLAGETQYF
V: TRBV19

CDR3: CASSPGAVEAQPQHF
V: TRBV7-9

CDR3: CASSEHGTSNQETQYF
V: TRBV6-1

CDR3: CASSLTPGLAGGRDEQYF
V: TRBV14

CDR3: CASSEAGQGWFSYTF
V: TRBV6-1

CDR3: CASSSPGALGNSPLHF
V: TRBV28

CDR3: CASSPPIAGSETQYF
V: TRBV18

CDR3: CASSPGGGGYNYGYTF
V: TRBV18

CDR3: CASSLSTGQSYEQYF
V: TRBV11-2

CDR3: CASSLGTDNSNQPQHF
V: TRBV7-9

CDR3: CASTTGQGNTIYF
V: TRBV2

CDR3: CASSFGSLEETQYF
V: TRBV28

CDR3: CASSSPRGSNQPQHF
V: TRBV28